The 16 T cell receptor beta chains below come from one sample, sequenced in a study of OX40 agonist ivuxolimab in advanced cancers. The protocol was immunoSEQ multiplex PCR, while the TCRdb copy is restricted to in-frame clones and leaves out a portion. The sample has roughly 76,000 clones; around 90% are singletons. Sequencing was performed on CD4+ or CD8+ T cells sorted from blood, taken in a trial of the OX40 agonist ivuxolimab. These receptors were obtained from an adult with an advanced solid tumor such as melanoma, head and neck, liver or kidney cancer.

The rearrangement uses TRBV4-1 and TRBJ1-1; D remains ambiguous. With 1 base removed from V and 0 bases from J, the gap between germline ends came to 9 bases. There are 15 residues in the CDR3. CDR1 is MGHRA and CDR2 is YSYEKL in the germline V gene. The CDR3 region is CASSQVGSLNTEAFF. CDR3 nucleotides: TGCGCCAGCAGCCAAGTGGGTTCCTTGAACACTGAAGCTTTCTTT.

The chain uses TRBV28 and TRBJ2-7; TRBD2 aligns across 12 bases. V lost 5 bases, J lost 5 bases, and 10 bases stayed unmatched. This CDR3 is 16 amino acids long. Germline assignment: CDR1 MDHEN and CDR2 SYDVKM. For the CDR3, the DNA is TGTGCCAGCAGTCCCCGGACTAGCGGGAAGAAGCACGAGCAGTACTTC. This codes for CASSPRTSGKKHEQYF.

The gene calls are TRBV11-2 and TRBJ1-1; D uncertain. The V end lost 6 bases, the J end lost 0 bases, and 11 bases lay between the germline ends. CDR1 and CDR2 (germline): SGHAT, FQNNGV. This CDR3 region has 14 residues. In nucleotides, the CDR3 is TGTGCCAGCAGTGAGAACAGCATGAACACTGAAGCTTTCTTT. It encodes CASSENSMNTEAFF. Looking up the rest from reference TRBV11-2 and TRBJ1-1 gives the full variable domain: EAGVAQSPRYKIIEKRQSVAFWCNPISGHATLYWYQQILGQGPKLLIQFQNNGVVDDSQLPKDRFSAERLKGVDSTLKIQPAKLEDSAVYLCASSENSMNTEAFFGQGTRLTVV.

The V gene is TRBV28, the J gene TRBJ2-1; D possibly uses TRBD1 or TRBD2 (5 bases each). The germline V gene encodes CDR1 MDHEN and CDR2 SYDVKM. The CDR3 extends over 13 amino acids. With 5 bases removed from V and 7 bases from J, the gap between germline ends came to 12 bases. CDR3 in DNA: TGTGCCAGCAGTCCGGGGCAGAATAATGAGCAGTTCTTC. This encodes CASSPGQNNEQFF. Full variable domain (missing parts from reference TRBV28 and TRBJ2-1): DVKVTQSSRYLVKRTGEKVFLECVQDMDHENMFWYRQDPGLGLRLIYFSYDVKMKEKGDIPEGYSVSREKKERFSLILESASTNQTSMYLCASSPGQNNEQFFGPGTRLTVL.

The J gene is TRBJ1-1, the V gene TRBV19, with D tentatively TRBD1 (5 bases). This CDR3 region has 15 residues. CDR1 and CDR2 (germline): LNHDA, SQIVND (reference sequence). Trimming stripped 3 bases from V and 7 bases from J, with 18 bases between. The DNA of the CDR3 is TGTGCCAGTAGTATTAATGTAGGGAGGGGCGGTGAAGCTTTCTTT. It yields the protein CASSINVGRGGEAFF.

The chain has TRBV7-9 and TRBJ2-3; TRBD2 aligns across 11 bases. V trimming: 5 bases; J trimming: 1 base; junction bases outside the gene matches: 5. The germline gives CDR1 SEHNR, CDR2 FQNEAQ (reference sequence). The CDR3 contains 16 residues. Here the CDR3 reads CASSKGLADRTDTQYF. CDR3 nucleotides: TGTGCCAGCAGCAAGGGACTAGCGGACCGCACAGATACGCAGTATTTT.

J is TRBJ1-6 and V is TRBV19; the match to TRBD1 covers 10 bases. Unmatched junction bases numbered 3, after V lost 6 bases and J lost 7 bases. Germline V lookup: CDR1 LNHDA, CDR2 SQIVND (reference sequence). This CDR3 has 14 residues. The CDR3 sequence: CASRGQGINSPLHF. As DNA, the CDR3 is TGTGCCAGTAGGGGACAGGGGATAAATTCACCCCTCCACTTT.

This clone was counted a few times. This chain connects TRBV19 to TRBJ2-3; TRBD1 or TRBD2 may be the D gene (5 bases each). CDR3 length: 14 residues. Germline lookup yields CDR1 LNHDA and CDR2 SQIVND (reference sequence). Trimming shortened V by 3 bases and J by 4 bases, and 11 bases separated the two germline ends. This CDR3 reads CASSISTGPDTQYF. CDR3 nucleotide sequence: TGTGCCAGTAGTATTAGTACGGGGCCAGATACGCAGTATTTT.

CDR3 in amino acids: CSVPGGGGVAGPIPYNEQFF. The CDR3 DNA reads TGCAGCGTTCCTGGGGGGGGAGGGGTAGCGGGCCCCATCCCCTACAATGAGCAGTTCTTC. The chain carries TRBV29-1 and TRBJ2-1; 7 positions match TRBD2. J was trimmed by 2 bases and V by 5 bases; bases with no gene match: 24. CDR1 SQVTM and CDR2 ANQGSEA come from the germline V gene. CDR3 length equals 20 residues.

The chain is built from TRBV28 and TRBJ1-2; maybe TRBD1 (5 bases). The CDR3 runs to 15 residues. The V end lost 6 bases, the J end lost 4 bases, and 18 bases lay between the germline ends. CDR1 and CDR2 (germline): MDHEN, SYDVKM. CDR3 sequence: CASSSPAGQGYGYTF. CDR3 DNA sequence: TGTGCCAGCAGCTCCCCGGCCGGGCAGGGCTATGGCTACACCTTC.

The CDR3, as DNA: TGCGCCGGACGACAGGATCTCGGGGAGCTGTTTTTT. Protein sequence: CAGRQDLGELFF. The chain has TRBV29-1 and TRBJ2-2, with a possible D match to TRBD1 (6 bases). Germline V CDR1 and CDR2: SQVTM, ANQGSEA. This CDR3 has 12 residues.

In DNA, the CDR3 is TGTGCCAGCGGGACTCTAGCGGGAGGGCGGGATGAGCAGTTCTTC. Encoded protein: CASGTLAGGRDEQFF. V is TRBV9 and J is TRBJ2-1, with 12 bases lining up with TRBD2. With V trimmed by 7 bases and J by 8 bases, 10 bases remained unmatched. Germline V gene data show CDR1 as SGDLS and CDR2 as YYNGEE. The CDR3 has 15 residues. The whole variable domain, filled in from reference TRBV9 and TRBJ2-1, reads DSGVTQTPKHLITATGQRVTLRCSPRSGDLSVYWYQQSLDQGLQFLIQYYNGEERAKGNILERFSAQQFPDLHSELNLSSLELGDSALYFCASGTLAGGRDEQFFGPGTRLTVL.

About this clone: The junction does not match germline at one end; this may be a read error. The V gene is TRBV29-1, the J gene TRBJ1-1; tentative D call: TRBD1 (6 bases). The CDR3 totals 15 residues. From germline, CDR1 is SQVTM and CDR2 ANQGSEA. The DNA for the CDR3 is TGCAGCGCTGAACAGGGAGGGGATTCGGGCACTGAAGCTTTCTTT. It yields the protein CSAEQGGDSGTEAFF.

The rearrangement uses TRBV5-1 and TRBJ2-5; D remains unclear. This CDR3 is built from 14 residues. Germline V gene sequence: CDR1 SGHRS, CDR2 YFSETQ. V was cut by 1 base and J by 1 base, with 8 bases left in between. CDR3 DNA sequence: TGCGCCAGCAGCTTGCGGCCAGGCCAAGAGACCCAGTACTTC. Its translation: CASSLRPGQETQYF. The full variable domain, its missing parts supplied by reference TRBV5-1 and TRBJ2-5, is KAGVTQTPRYLIKTRGQQVTLSCSPISGHRSVSWYQQTPGQGLQFLFEYFSETQRNKGNFPGRFSGRQFSNSRSEMNVSTLELGDSALYLCASSLRPGQETQYFGPGTRLLVL.

This clone is a singleton in its sample. V and J are TRBV25-1 and TRBJ2-2; tentatively, D is TRBD1 (6 bases). There are 15 residues in the CDR3. V was cut by 1 base and J by 5 bases, with 11 bases left in between. Germline V gene sequence: CDR1 MGHDK, CDR2 SYGVNS. CDR3 DNA sequence: TGTGCCAGCAGTGAATTGGGACAAGAGACCGGGGAGCTGTTTTTT. Translation: CASSELGQETGELFF.

This chain uses TRBV5-1 with TRBJ2-7, with 7 nucleotides matching TRBD2. J was trimmed by 11 bases and V by 0 bases; bases with no gene match: 11. The V gene's germline CDR1 is SGHRS and CDR2 YFSETQ. The CDR3 has 14 amino acids. CDR3 loop: CASSLAIAGDSEYF. The CDR3 coding sequence is TGCGCCAGCAGCTTGGCTATTGCGGGAGACTCGGAGTACTTC.